These 15 T cell receptor beta chains originate from one sample sequenced in a study of blood T cell repertoires in COVID-19. The assay was immunoSEQ multiplex PCR, and TCRdb's table has in-frame clones only and misses some. Of 100,000 to 150,000 clones listed, over 70% are singletons. The specimen sequenced was peripheral blood. These receptors came from a man aged 80 or over with active or convalescent COVID-19.

V gene TRBV6-5 combines with J gene TRBJ1-4; 7 bases agree with TRBD1. CDR3 length: 13 amino acids. Germline loops: CDR1 MNHEY, CDR2 SVGAGI. J gave up 5 bases and V 11 bases, and 8 bases lay outside the gene matches. The CDR3, as DNA: TGTGCCGTCCGGGACAGTCCGAATGAAAAACTGTTTTTT. Translated, it gives CAVRDSPNEKLFF.

This clone was detected only once. The genes are TRBV16 and TRBJ2-5, with a possible D match to TRBD1 (6 bases). The length of the CDR3 is 15 residues. With 1 base removed from V and 7 bases from J, the gap between germline ends came to 16 bases. CDR1 KGHSY and CDR2 FQNENV come from the germline V gene. DNA of the CDR3: TGTGCCAGCAGCCAATGGGCAGGCCGCAGGGGGACCCAGTACTTC. Translated, it gives CASSQWAGRRGTQYF.

In its sample, this clone was seen a few times. The genes are TRBV27 and TRBJ2-2; 11 bases fit TRBD1. The CDR3 sequence is 13 residues long. J gave up 7 bases and V 9 bases, and 4 bases lay outside the gene matches. The germline CDR1 and CDR2 sequences are MNHEY and SMNVEV (reference sequence). CDR3 sequence reads: CASRGQGVGELFF. The CDR3 bases are TGTGCCAGTCGGGGACAGGGGGTCGGGGAGCTGTTTTTT.

The rearrangement uses TRBV5-4 and TRBJ2-1, with 14 nucleotides matching TRBD2. The CDR3 is 17 residues long. Germline-derived CDR1 and CDR2 are SGHNT and YYREEE (reference sequence). The ends lost 3 bases at V and 8 bases at J; junction bases unmatched: 10. The CDR3 DNA reads TGTGCCAGCAGCTCCCAGACTAGCGGGGGGGCCTGGGATGAGCAGTTCTTC. Translated, it gives CASSSQTSGGAWDEQFF. Drawing the rest from reference TRBV5-4 and TRBJ2-1, the complete variable domain is ETGVTQSPTHLIKTRGQQVTLRCSSQSGHNTVSWYQQALGQGPQFIFQYYREEENGRGNFPPRFSGLQFPNYSSELNVNALELDDSALYLCASSSQTSGGAWDEQFFGPGTRLTVL.

The chain carries TRBV11-2 and TRBJ2-7, with D tentatively TRBD2 (5 bases). This CDR3 contains 14 residues. With 1 base removed from V and 2 bases from J, the gap between germline ends came to 9 bases. Per germline, CDR1 SGHAT and CDR2 FQNNGV. The CDR3 bases are TGTGCCAGCAGCTTAGTCGGAGGAGCCTACGAGCAGTACTTC. It is translated as CASSLVGGAYEQYF.

This chain connects TRBV18 to TRBJ1-1, with D perhaps matching TRBD1 (5 bases). CDR1 and CDR2 (germline): KGHSH, LQKENI. This CDR3 region has 13 residues. Trimming left V 0 bases short and J 5 bases short, with 7 bases between. CDR3 loop: CASSPPAGTEAFF. The CDR3 DNA follows: TGTGCCAGCTCACCACCGGCAGGGACTGAAGCTTTCTTT.

The chain carries TRBV5-1 and TRBJ1-2; TRBD1 agrees at 7 bases. The V gene's germline CDR1 is SGHRS and CDR2 YFSETQ. J gave up 4 bases and V 5 bases, and 11 bases lay outside the gene matches. The CDR3 has 15 amino acids. CDR3 protein: CASRWTEGGFYGYTF. The CDR3 DNA reads TGCGCCAGCAGATGGACCGAAGGGGGCTTCTATGGCTACACCTTC.

This chain uses TRBV5-1 with TRBJ2-1; 7 bases fit TRBD2. This CDR3 has 15 residues. The germline V gene encodes CDR1 SGHRS and CDR2 YFSETQ. V shed 5 bases and J 0 bases; nucleotides not matched to a gene: 5. CDR3 region: CASRGSSGSYNEQFF. CDR3 DNA: TGCGCCAGCAGAGGGTCTAGCGGCTCCTACAATGAGCAGTTCTTC.

The count of this clone is one. This sequence joins TRBV5-5 and TRBJ2-5, with TRBD1 identical over 7 bases. J gave up 4 bases and V 2 bases, and 2 bases lay outside the gene matches. The CDR3 has 13 amino acids. Per germline, CDR1 SGHKS and CDR2 YYEKEE (reference sequence). CDR3 DNA sequence: TGTGCCAGCAGCTTTTCAGGGGGAGAGACCCAGTACTTC. Translation gives CASSFSGGETQYF.

This clone was seen a single time. The chain employs TRBV5-4 and TRBJ2-3; 10 nucleotides match TRBD2. The germline V gene encodes CDR1 SGHNT and CDR2 YYREEE (reference sequence). The CDR3 loop spans 16 amino acids. Germline trimming cut 5 bases from V and 2 bases from J; bases unmatched to any gene: 8. The CDR3 is CASRSPSGGITDTQYF. CDR3 sequence (DNA): TGTGCCAGCAGGTCCCCTAGCGGGGGTATCACAGATACGCAGTATTTT.

The rearrangement uses TRBV7-3 and TRBJ2-1, with 8 bases fitting TRBD2. CDR1 SGHTA and CDR2 FQGTGA come from the germline V gene. The CDR3 sequence is 14 residues long. After removal of 2 bases from V and 8 bases from J, the junction contained 5 bases not matched to a gene. The CDR3 spells CASSLGSGADEQFF. In DNA form, the CDR3 reads TGTGCCAGCAGCTTAGGTAGCGGGGCTGATGAGCAGTTCTTC.

This clone was detected a few times. V gene TRBV5-1 combines with J gene TRBJ2-5; 10 bases line up with TRBD2. The CDR3 is 16 amino acids. J was trimmed by 1 base and V by 4 bases; bases with no gene match: 7. The germline gives CDR1 SGHRS, CDR2 YFSETQ. CDR3 sequence: CASSGASGGLQETQYF. The DNA for the CDR3 is TGCGCCAGCAGCGGTGCTAGCGGGGGCCTCCAAGAGACCCAGTACTTC.

The rearrangement links TRBV3-1 (or the pseudogene TRBV3-2) to TRBJ1-2; D gene uncertain. The CDR3 extends over 13 amino acids. Per germline, CDR1 LGHDT and CDR2 YNNKEL (reference sequence). The ends were cut back, 1 base at V and 7 bases at J, with 10 bases in the middle. CDR3 in DNA: TGTGCCAGCAGCCAAGGAGGGTTGTTTGGCTACACCTTC. It codes for CASSQGGLFGYTF.

The chain carries TRBV7-8 and TRBJ2-7, with 9 bases lining up with TRBD1. This CDR3 contains 14 residues. After removal of 5 bases from V and 1 base from J, the junction contained 3 bases not matched to a gene. CDR1 and CDR2 (germline): SGHVS, FQNEAQ. The CDR3 coding sequence is TGTGCCAGCAGCCAACAGGGGGCTTCCTACGAGCAGTACTTC. It codes for CASSQQGASYEQYF.

V gene TRBV6-2 or TRBV6-3 combines with J gene TRBJ1-1; D gene unclear. The CDR3 loop spans 16 amino acids. Germline V gives CDR1 MNHEY, CDR2 SVGEGT. V shed 2 bases and J shed 2 bases, with 15 bases lying between them. As DNA, the CDR3 is TGTGCCAGCAGTTACCCCCCTTGGAGAGACAACACTGAAGCTTTCTTT. Its protein product is CASSYPPWRDNTEAFF.